One sample yielded the 5 T cell receptor beta chains listed below, sequenced in a study of cytomegalovirus exposure and HLA in healthy donors. With 60 Vbeta and 13 Jbeta primers, the PCR was carried out. Method: immunoSEQ multiplex PCR; TCRdb's copy keeps in-frame clones and lacks some. The data include 150,000 to 200,000 clones; the top ten clones carry less than 6.5%. The source material was PBMCs. These receptor sequences come from a man aged 25-45 years in good health and CMV-seronegative.

This rearrangement joins TRBV11-2 to TRBJ2-3; 10 bases agree with TRBD2. This CDR3 has 15 residues. From germline, CDR1 is SGHAT and CDR2 FQNNGV. V gave up 1 base and J gave up 6 bases; unmatched junction bases: 4. CDR3 region: CASSLGAGGLDTQYF. The CDR3 nucleotides read TGTGCCAGCAGCTTAGGAGCGGGGGGGCTGGATACGCAGTATTTT.

J is TRBJ1-3 and V is TRBV5-4, with 7 bases identical to TRBD1. Germline V gene data show CDR1 as SGHNT and CDR2 as YYREEE (reference sequence). The CDR3 loop spans 17 amino acids. V was pared by 4 bases and J by 1 base, with 11 bases of the junction left unmatched. The CDR3 is CASSQNVGTASGNTIYF. CDR3 in DNA: TGTGCCAGCAGCCAAAACGTTGGGACAGCATCTGGAAACACCATATATTTT.

The chain combines TRBV30 with TRBJ2-1; TRBD1 is a possible D gene (6 bases). V lost 4 bases and J lost 8, with 18 bases in between. Germline CDR1 GTSNPN, CDR2 SVGIG (reference sequence). CDR3 length: 14 residues. CDR3 in DNA: TGTGCCTGGAACAGGGTGGAAGGGTGGGATGAGCAGTTCTTC. It specifies CAWNRVEGWDEQFF.

J is TRBJ2-3 and V is TRBV7-2; 7 bases map to TRBD2. Looked up from germline, CDR1 is SGHTA and CDR2 is FQGNSA. V dropped 2 bases and J dropped 4; count of bases not matched to a gene: 6. The CDR3 is 15 residues long. The CDR3 nucleotides read TGTGCCAGCAGCTTATGGGAGGGCCTACCAGATACGCAGTATTTT. Its translation is CASSLWEGLPDTQYF.

The gene calls are TRBV21-1 and TRBJ1-5. TRBV21-1 represents a pseudogene. The CDR3 sequence is 20 residues long. The CDR3 loop reads CASRVGRILGGAYSNQPQHF. CDR3 bases: TGTGCCAGCAGGGTGGGAAGAATCTTGGGGGGGGCCTATAGCAATCAGCCCCAGCATTTT.